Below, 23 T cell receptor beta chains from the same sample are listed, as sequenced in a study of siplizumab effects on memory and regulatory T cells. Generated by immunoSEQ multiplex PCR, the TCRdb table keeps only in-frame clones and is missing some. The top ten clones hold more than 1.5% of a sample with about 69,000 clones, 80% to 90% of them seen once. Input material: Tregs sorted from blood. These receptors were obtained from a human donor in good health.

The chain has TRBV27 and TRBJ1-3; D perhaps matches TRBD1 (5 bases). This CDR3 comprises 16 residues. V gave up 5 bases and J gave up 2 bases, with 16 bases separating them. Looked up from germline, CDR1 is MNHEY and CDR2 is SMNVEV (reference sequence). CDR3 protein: CASSPPPRGPGNTIYF. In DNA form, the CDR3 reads TGTGCCAGCAGTCCCCCCCCTAGGGGTCCTGGAAACACCATATATTTT.

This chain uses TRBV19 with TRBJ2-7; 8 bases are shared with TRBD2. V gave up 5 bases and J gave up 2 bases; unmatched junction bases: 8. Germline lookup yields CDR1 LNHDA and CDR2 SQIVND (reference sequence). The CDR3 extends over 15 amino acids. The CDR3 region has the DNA TGTGCCAGTAGTTTCGTCGGGGGGGTCCCCTACGAGCAGTACTTC. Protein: CASSFVGGVPYEQYF. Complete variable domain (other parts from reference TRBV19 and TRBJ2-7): DGGITQSPKYLFRKEGQNVTLSCEQNLNHDAMYWYRQDPGQGLRLIYYSQIVNDFQKGDIAEGYSVSREKKESFPLTVTSAQKNPTAFYLCASSFVGGVPYEQYFGPGTRLTVT.

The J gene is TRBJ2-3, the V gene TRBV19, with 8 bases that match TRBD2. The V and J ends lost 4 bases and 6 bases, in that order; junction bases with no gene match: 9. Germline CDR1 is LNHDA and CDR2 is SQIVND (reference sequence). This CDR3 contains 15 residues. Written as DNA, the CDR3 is TGTGCCAGTAGTACCCCAAGCGGGAGTGGTGATACGCAGTATTTT. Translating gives CASSTPSGSGDTQYF. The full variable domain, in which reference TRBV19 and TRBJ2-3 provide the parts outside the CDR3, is DGGITQSPKYLFRKEGQNVTLSCEQNLNHDAMYWYRQDPGQGLRLIYYSQIVNDFQKGDIAEGYSVSREKKESFPLTVTSAQKNPTAFYLCASSTPSGSGDTQYFGPGTRLTVL.

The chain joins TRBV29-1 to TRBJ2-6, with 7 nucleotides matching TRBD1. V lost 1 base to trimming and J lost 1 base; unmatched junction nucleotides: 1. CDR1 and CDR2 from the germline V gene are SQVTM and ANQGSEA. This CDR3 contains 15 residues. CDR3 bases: TGCAGCGTTGAAGGGACAGGATCTGGGGCCAACGTCCTGACTTTC. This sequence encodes CSVEGTGSGANVLTF.

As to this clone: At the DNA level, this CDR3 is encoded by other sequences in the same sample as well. The CDR3 sequence: CASSPGGSTDTQYF. In nucleotides, the CDR3 is TGCGCCAGCAGTCCTGGAGGTAGCACAGATACGCAGTATTTT. The genes are TRBV10-1 and TRBJ2-3; possible D gene TRBD2, 5 bases. The CDR3 is made up of 14 amino acids. The V gene lost 5 bases and the J gene lost 0 bases, with 9 bases spanning the gap. The V gene's germline CDR1 is WNHNN and CDR2 SYGVQD (reference sequence).

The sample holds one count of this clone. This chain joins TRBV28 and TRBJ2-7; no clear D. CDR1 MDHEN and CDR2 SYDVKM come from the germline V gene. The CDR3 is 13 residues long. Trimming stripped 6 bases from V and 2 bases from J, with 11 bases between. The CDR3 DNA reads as TGTGCCAGCAGCCAGACTGGTCCCTACGAGCAGTACTTC. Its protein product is CASSQTGPYEQYF.

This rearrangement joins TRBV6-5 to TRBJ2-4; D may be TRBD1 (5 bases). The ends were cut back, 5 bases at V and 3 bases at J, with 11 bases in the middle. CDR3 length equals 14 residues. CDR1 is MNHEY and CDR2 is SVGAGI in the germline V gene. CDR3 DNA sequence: TGTGCCAGCAGTCTAGGGGAAGGCAAAAACATTCAGTACTTC. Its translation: CASSLGEGKNIQYF.

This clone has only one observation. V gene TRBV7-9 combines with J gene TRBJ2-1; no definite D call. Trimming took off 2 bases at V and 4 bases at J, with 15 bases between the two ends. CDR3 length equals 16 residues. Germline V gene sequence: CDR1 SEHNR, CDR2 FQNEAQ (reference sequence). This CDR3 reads CASSLLPLARYNEQFF. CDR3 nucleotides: TGTGCCAGCAGCTTATTACCCCTTGCCCGGTACAATGAGCAGTTCTTC.

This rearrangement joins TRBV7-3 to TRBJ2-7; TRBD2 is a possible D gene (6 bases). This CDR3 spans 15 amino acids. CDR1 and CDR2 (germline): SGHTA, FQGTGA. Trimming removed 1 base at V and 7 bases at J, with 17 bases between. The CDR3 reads CASSLSPGVVEEQYF. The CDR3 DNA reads TGTGCCAGCAGCTTAAGTCCGGGAGTGGTTGAGGAGCAGTACTTC.

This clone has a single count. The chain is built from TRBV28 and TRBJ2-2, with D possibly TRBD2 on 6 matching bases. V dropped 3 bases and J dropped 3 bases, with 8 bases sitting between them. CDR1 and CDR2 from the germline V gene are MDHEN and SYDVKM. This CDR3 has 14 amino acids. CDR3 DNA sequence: TGTGCCAGCAGTTTGAGGGAGGACACCGGGGAGCTGTTTTTT. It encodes CASSLREDTGELFF. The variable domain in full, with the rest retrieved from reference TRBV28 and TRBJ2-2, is DVKVTQSSRYLVKRTGEKVFLECVQDMDHENMFWYRQDPGLGLRLIYFSYDVKMKEKGDIPEGYSVSREKKERFSLILESASTNQTSMYLCASSLREDTGELFFGEGSRLTVL.

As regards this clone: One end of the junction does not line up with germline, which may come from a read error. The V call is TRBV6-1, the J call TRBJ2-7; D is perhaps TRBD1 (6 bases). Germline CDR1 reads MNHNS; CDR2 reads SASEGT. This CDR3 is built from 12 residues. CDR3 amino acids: CASGQFSSEQYF. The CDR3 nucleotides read TGTGCCAGCGGACAGTTCTCCTCCGAGCAGTACTTC.

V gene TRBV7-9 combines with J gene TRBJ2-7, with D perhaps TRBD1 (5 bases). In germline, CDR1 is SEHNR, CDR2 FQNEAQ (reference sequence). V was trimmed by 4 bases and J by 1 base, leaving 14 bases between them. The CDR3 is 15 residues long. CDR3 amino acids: CASSSGPRGSYEQYF. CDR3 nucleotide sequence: TGTGCCAGCAGCTCCGGACCTAGGGGTTCCTACGAGCAGTACTTC. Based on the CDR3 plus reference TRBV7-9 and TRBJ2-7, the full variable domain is DTGVSQNPRHKITKRGQNVTFRCDPISEHNRLYWYRQTLGQGPEFLTYFQNEAQLEKSRLLSDRFSAERPKGSFSTLEIQRTEQGDSAMYLCASSSGPRGSYEQYFGPGTRLTVT.

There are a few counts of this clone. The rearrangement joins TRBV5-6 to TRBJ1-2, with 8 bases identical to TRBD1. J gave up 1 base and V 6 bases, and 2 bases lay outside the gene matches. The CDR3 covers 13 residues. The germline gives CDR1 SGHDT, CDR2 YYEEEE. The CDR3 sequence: CASTGGLNYGYTF. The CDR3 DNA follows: TGTGCCAGCACAGGGGGCCTTAACTATGGCTACACCTTC.

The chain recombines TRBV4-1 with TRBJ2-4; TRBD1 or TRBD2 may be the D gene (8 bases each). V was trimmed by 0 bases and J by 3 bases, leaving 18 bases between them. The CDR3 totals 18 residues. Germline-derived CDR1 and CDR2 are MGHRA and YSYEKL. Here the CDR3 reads CASSQDPQGAGGKNIQYF. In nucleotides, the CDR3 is TGCGCCAGCAGCCAAGACCCCCAGGGGGCGGGGGGCAAAAACATTCAGTACTTC.

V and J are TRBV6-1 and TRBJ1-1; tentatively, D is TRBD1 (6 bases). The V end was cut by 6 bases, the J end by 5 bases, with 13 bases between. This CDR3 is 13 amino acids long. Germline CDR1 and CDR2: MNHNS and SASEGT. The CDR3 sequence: CASRQGLGTEAFF. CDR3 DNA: TGTGCCAGCAGACAGGGACTTGGGACTGAAGCTTTCTTT.

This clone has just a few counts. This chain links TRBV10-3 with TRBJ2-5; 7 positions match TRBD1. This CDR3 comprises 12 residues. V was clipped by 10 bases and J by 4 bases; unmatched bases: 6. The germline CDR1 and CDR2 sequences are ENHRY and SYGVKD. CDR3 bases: TGTGCCAGTTCACAGGGGTCAGAGACCCAGTACTTC. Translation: CASSQGSETQYF.

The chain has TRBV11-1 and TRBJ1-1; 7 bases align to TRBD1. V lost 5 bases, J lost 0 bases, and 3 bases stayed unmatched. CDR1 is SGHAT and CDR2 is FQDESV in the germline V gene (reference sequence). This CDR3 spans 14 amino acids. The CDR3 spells CASSGRGLNTEAFF. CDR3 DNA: TGTGCCAGCAGCGGCAGGGGGTTGAACACTGAAGCTTTCTTT.

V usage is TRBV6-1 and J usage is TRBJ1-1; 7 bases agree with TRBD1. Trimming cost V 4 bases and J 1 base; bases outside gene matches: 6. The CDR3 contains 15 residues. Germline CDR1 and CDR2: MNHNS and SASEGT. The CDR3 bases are TGTGCCAGCAGTGCTAGACAGGGTGGGAACACTGAAGCTTTCTTT. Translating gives CASSARQGGNTEAFF.

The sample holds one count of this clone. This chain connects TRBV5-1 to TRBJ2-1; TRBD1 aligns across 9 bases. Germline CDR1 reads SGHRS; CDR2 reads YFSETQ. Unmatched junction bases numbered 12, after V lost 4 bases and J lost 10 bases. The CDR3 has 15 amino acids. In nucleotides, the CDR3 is TGCGCCAGCAGCCACTCCCCGGGACAGGGTATGGAGCAGTTCTTC. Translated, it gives CASSHSPGQGMEQFF.

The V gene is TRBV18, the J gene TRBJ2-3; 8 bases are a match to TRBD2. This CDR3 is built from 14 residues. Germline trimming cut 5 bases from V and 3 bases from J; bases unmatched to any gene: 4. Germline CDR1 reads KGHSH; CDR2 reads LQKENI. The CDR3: CASSASGSTDTQYF. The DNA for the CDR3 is TGTGCCAGCTCAGCTAGCGGGTCGACAGATACGCAGTATTTT.

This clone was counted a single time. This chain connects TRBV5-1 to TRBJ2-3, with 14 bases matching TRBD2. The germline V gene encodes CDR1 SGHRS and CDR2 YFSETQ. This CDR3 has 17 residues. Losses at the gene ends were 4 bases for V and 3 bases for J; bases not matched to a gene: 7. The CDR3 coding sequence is TGCGCCAGCAGCCGGAGACTAGCGGGAGGGCCAACAGATACGCAGTATTTT. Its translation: CASSRRLAGGPTDTQYF. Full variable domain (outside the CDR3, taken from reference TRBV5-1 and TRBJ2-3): KAGVTQTPRYLIKTRGQQVTLSCSPISGHRSVSWYQQTPGQGLQFLFEYFSETQRNKGNFPGRFSGRQFSNSRSEMNVSTLELGDSALYLCASSRRLAGGPTDTQYFGPGTRLTVL.

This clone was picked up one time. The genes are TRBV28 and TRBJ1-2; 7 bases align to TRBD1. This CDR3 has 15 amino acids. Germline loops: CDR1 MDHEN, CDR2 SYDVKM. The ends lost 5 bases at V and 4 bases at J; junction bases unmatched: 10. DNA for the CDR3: TGTGCCAGCAGTCCCTCGACAGGGAGGGCCTATGGCTACACCTTC. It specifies CASSPSTGRAYGYTF.

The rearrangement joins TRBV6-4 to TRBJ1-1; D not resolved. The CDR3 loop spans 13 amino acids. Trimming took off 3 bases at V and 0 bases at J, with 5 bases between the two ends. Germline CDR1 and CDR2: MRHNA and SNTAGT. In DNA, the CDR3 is TGTGCCAGCAGTGAGGTCATGAACACTGAAGCTTTCTTT. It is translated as CASSEVMNTEAFF.